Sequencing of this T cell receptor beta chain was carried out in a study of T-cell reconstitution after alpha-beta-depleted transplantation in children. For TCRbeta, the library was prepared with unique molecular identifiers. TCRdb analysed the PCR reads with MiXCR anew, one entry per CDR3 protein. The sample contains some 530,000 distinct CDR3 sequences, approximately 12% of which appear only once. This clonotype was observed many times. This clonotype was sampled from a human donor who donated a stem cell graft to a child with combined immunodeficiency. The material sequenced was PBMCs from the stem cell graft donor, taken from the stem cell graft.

The CDR3: CASSGRGLFTYEQYF. The CDR3 DNA follows: TGTGCCAGCAGTGGACGCGGCCTTTTTACCTACGAGCAGTACTTC. This sequence joins TRBV12-3 or TRBV12-4 and TRBJ2-7, with D unclear. This CDR3 is 15 amino acids long. Trimming removed 5 bases from V and 2 bases from J, with 16 bases in between.